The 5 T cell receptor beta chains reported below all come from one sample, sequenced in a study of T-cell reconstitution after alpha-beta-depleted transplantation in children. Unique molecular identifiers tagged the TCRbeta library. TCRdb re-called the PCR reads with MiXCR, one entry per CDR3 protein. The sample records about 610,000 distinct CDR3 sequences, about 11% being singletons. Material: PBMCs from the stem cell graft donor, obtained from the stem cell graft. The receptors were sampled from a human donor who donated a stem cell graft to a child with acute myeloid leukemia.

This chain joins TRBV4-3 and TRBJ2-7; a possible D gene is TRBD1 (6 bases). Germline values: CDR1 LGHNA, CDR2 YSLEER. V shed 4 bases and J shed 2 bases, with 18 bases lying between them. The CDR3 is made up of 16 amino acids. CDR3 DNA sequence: TGCGCCAGCAGCCTCTCTTTAGGGGGAGCCCCCTACGAGCAGTACTTC. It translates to CASSLSLGGAPYEQYF.

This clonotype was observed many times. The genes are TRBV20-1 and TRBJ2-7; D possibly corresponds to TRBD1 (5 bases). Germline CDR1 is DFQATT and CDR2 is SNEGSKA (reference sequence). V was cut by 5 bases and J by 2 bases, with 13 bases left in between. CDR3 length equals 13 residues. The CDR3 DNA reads TGCAGTGCTGATACTGACAGTCCCTACGAGCAGTACTTC. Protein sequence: CSADTDSPYEQYF.

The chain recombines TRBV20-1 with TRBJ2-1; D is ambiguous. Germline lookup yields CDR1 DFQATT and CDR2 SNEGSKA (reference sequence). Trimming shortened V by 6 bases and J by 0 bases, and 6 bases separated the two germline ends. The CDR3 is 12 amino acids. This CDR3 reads CSARTSYNEQFF. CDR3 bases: TGCAGTGCCCGGACCTCCTACAATGAGCAGTTCTTC.

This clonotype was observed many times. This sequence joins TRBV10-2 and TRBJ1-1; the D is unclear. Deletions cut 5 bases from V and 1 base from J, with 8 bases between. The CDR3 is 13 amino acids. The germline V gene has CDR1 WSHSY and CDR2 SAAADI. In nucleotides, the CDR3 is TGCGCCAGCAGTACCGGGAAGAACACTGAAGCTTTCTTT. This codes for CASSTGKNTEAFF.

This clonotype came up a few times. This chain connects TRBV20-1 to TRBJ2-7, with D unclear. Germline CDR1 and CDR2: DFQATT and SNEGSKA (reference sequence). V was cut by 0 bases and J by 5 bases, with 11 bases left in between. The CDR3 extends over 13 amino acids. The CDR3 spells CSARDGGRDEQYF. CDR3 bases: TGCAGTGCTAGAGATGGCGGCCGAGACGAGCAGTACTTC.